This TCR beta chain was sequenced during a study of OX40 agonist ivuxolimab in advanced cancers. About the full investigation: The costimulatory receptor OX40 (CD134) was targeted by ivuxolimab, a fully human IgG2 agonistic monoclonal antibody. A male proportion of around 83% and a mean age of 60 years, ranging from 23 to 79, were recorded for the dose-escalation cohort. Peripheral TCRbeta sequencing was intended to test whether TCR sequence diversity was altered and clonal T-cell expansion was caused by ivuxolimab. Intravenous ivuxolimab was administered to patients every 2 weeks at six dose levels: 0.01, 0.1, 0.3, 1.5, 3 and 10 mg/kg. Partial responses occurred in three dose-escalation patients: two with cutaneous melanoma and one with hepatocellular carcinoma. Of the 50 or so patients in dose escalation, around 20 had hepatocellular carcinoma, roughly 15 had melanoma, 9 had renal cell carcinoma and 9 had head and neck cancer. The monotherapy dose-escalation portion (N of about 50 patients) of the phase I ivuxolimab trial is reported in the paper. Patients were allowed to have had prior anti-PD-1, anti-PD-L1 or anti-CTLA-4 therapy, and approximately 40% of the dose-escalation patients had previously received checkpoint inhibitors. Study-wide conclusions, independent of this receptor: Partial responders in the 0.1-3.0 mg/kg groups had among the lowest normalized peripheral clonal expansion, especially among CD8+ T cells. Antigen specificity was not determined for the clonally expanded peripheral T cells. At doses of 0.1 to 3.0 mg/kg, clonal expansion of both CD4+ and CD8+ blood T cells was observed from baseline to week 6. Low levels of normalized T-cell clonal expansion were also seen in some patients who did not respond. On average, CD8+ T cells showed more expanded clones than CD4+ T cells after ivuxolimab.

From the cysteine through the phenylalanine, the CDR3 covers 14 amino acids. Here the CDR3 DNA is all that survives: 42 bases in frame from base 1. In the germline V gene (reference sequence), CDR1 corresponds to GTSNPN and CDR2 to SVGIG. V has 0 bases trimmed and J has 4 bases trimmed; junction bases matching no gene number 5. Genomic DNA was extracted from sorted cells for sequencing of the TCRbeta CDR3 region. TCRbeta CDR3 regions were sequenced using the immunoSEQ Assay. The clones in this table, taken by TCRdb from immuneACCESS, are in-frame only. Not every clone is retained; where verified, under half of the shortfall comes from an unresolved V gene, and the cause of the rest is unknown. In this sample the table shows 60,000 to 75,000 clones, around 92% of which occur a single time. Of the sample, roughly a fifth falls within the top ten clones. Turning to this clone: It has no known antigen specificity. One base away there is no much larger clone; base qualities are not given.

Patients with autoimmune disease history or receiving systemic immunosuppression were excluded from the trial. Peripheral blood for TCR sequencing was collected from all dose cohorts at baseline, on cycle 4 day 1, and on cycle 7 day 1. Samples came from an open-label, multicenter, first-in-human phase I dose-escalation trial of ivuxolimab. The trial enrolled adults with locally advanced or metastatic head and neck squamous cell, hepatocellular, melanoma or renal cell carcinoma. CD4+ and CD8+ T cells were sorted separately from peripheral blood before TCR sequencing. The source was CD4+ or CD8+ T cells sorted from blood, collected in a trial of the OX40 agonist ivuxolimab. The chain links TRBV30 with TRBJ2-7; 8 junctional bases match TRBD1. This TCR came from an adult with an advanced solid tumor such as melanoma, head and neck, liver or kidney cancer. The DNA is TGTGCCTGGAGTGTAGGGCAGGGGGCGTACGAGCAGTACTTC. Its amino acids are CAWSVGQGAYEQYF. Here the CDR3 is joined to the reference TRBV30 and TRBJ2-7 genes, and the full variable domain is: SQTIHQWPATLVQPVGSPLSLECTVEGTSNPNLYWYRQAAGRGLQLLFYSVGIGQISSEVPQNLSASRPQDRQFILSSKKLLLSDSGFYLCAWSVGQGAYEQYFGPGTRLTVT.